Given below is one TCR beta chain in context. The sample comes from a study of blood T cell repertoires in COVID-19. The wider study: The study drew acute and convalescent COVID-19 samples from the United States, Italy and Spain.

The CDR3 spans 15 residues. CDR1 MGHRA and CDR2 YSYEKL come from the germline V gene. The V and J ends lost 4 bases and 5 bases, in that order; junction bases with no gene match: 3. In the original analysis: Reference gene primer amplification in the assay estimated nucleated cell counts. Clones were read by immunoSEQ multiplex PCR, and TCRdb kept only the in-frame ones, dropping some. V, J and clone size derive from that table, while D and trimming were established from the DNA sequence. The sample has over 120,000 clones, roughly 80% seen once. The sequence derives from a man in his fifties who had recovered from COVID-19. The chain combines TRBV4-1 with TRBJ2-2; 11 bases align to TRBD2. The sequenced sample consisted of PBMCs or T cells enriched from blood (not recorded which). CDR3 DNA: TGCGCCAGCAGCCCGACTAGCGGGGAGACCGGGGAGCTGTTTTTT. Its protein is CASSPTSGETGELFF.